The present T cell receptor (beta chain) was sequenced within a study of control samples from healthy donors and cancer patients. V lost 3 bases and J 3 bases, leaving 2 bases between the germline ends. CDR3 size: 12 residues. In germline, CDR1 is MRHNA, CDR2 SNTAGT. Using immunoSEQ multiplex PCR, the repertoire was profiled, and TCRdb retains in-frame clones only, with some absent. This repertoire shows roughly 60,000 clones, 94% found once; its top ten account for 3.5% to 4.5%. The receptor's source is a man younger than 40 in good health. The V gene is TRBV6-4, the J gene TRBJ2-2; D is undetermined. The sequencing input was blood. CDR3 loop: CASSEDTGELFF. The DNA of the CDR3 is TGTGCCAGCAGTGAAGACACCGGGGAGCTGTTTTTT.